The clone carrying this T cell receptor beta chain was observed once. Antigen specificity is unknown. Partitioning of CD4+ cells yielded a CD45RA+ naive subset and a CD45RA-negative memory subset. The source of the sample is a study of shared clonotypes between healthy human individuals. Profiled with immunoSEQ multiplex PCR; TCRdb holds only in-frame clones, not every one. Of around 700,000 clones in the sample, 72% are singletons; the top ten hold under 2%. Trimming took 4 bases from V and 8 from J, leaving 12 bases between them. This CDR3 is 13 amino acids long. From germline, CDR1 is MNHEY and CDR2 SVGAGI. Broader study findings: Only blood was sampled, and tissue TCR repertoires likely differ from blood ones.

This TCR came from a woman aged 30 to 39 in good health. This chain uses TRBV6-5 with TRBJ1-5; D might be TRBD1 (5 bases). Sequencing was done on a sample of memory CD4+ T cells sorted from blood. Subset here: CD45RA-negative fraction. The CDR3 DNA follows: TGTGCCAGCAGTTTTACAGGCTTAGAGCCCCAGCATTTT. As protein: CASSFTGLEPQHF.